Listed below are T cell receptor beta chains from one sample, sequenced in a study of shared T cell receptors in the human thymus. TCRdb keeps only in-frame clones here, not all; method: immunoSEQ multiplex PCR. The sample shows around 340,000 clones, around 95% of them seen only once. The sequencing input was thymocytes. Receptors were obtained from a human donor. CDR3s include the opening cysteine and the closing phenylalanine or tryptophan. D genes are given only for firm matches. For some rows the clone size is stated as once, few or many, or as a class when expanded; others skip it.

D: TRBD1
V: TRBV4-3
size: .
J: TRBJ1-4
CDR3: CASSQKKGTGGTMTNEKLFF
DNA: TGCGCCAGCAGCCAAAAGAAGGGGACAGGGGGAACGATGACTAATGAAAAACTGTTTTTT

D: .
V: TRBV28
size: .
J: TRBJ1-3
CDR3: CASSFTTGNTIYF
DNA: TGTGCCAGCAGTTTCACCACCGGAAACACCATATATTTT

D: .
V: TRBV2
size: once
J: TRBJ2-2
CDR3: CASSKSTAPGELFF
DNA: TGTGCCAGCAGTAAATCGACCGCCCCCGGGGAGCTGTTTTTT

D: TRBD2
V: TRBV28
size: once
J: TRBJ2-7
CDR3: CASSPSGRGGGYEQYF
DNA: TGTGCCAGCAGTCCTAGCGGGAGAGGAGGGGGCTACGAGCAGTACTTC

D: TRBD1
V: TRBV27
size: .
J: TRBJ2-1
CDR3: CASRGSRTGAAIGLNEQFF
DNA: TGTGCCAGCAGGGGCTCGAGGACAGGGGCCGCCATAGGACTAAATGAGCAGTTCTTC

D: .
V: TRBV7-2
size: .
J: TRBJ2-7
CDR3: CASSPPSSYEQYF
DNA: TGTGCCAGCAGCCCACCTAGCAGCTACGAGCAGTACTTC

D: .
V: TRBV14
size: .
J: TRBJ2-7
CDR3: CASSQAGSVVGEQYF
DNA: TGTGCCAGCAGCCAAGCAGGATCAGTCGTCGGGGAGCAGTACTTC

D: .
V: TRBV28
size: .
J: TRBJ1-5
CDR3: CASSISGADSNQPQHF
DNA: TGTGCCAGCAGTATCTCAGGGGCTGATAGCAATCAGCCCCAGCATTTT

D: TRBD2
V: TRBV15
size: once
J: TRBJ2-7
CDR3: CATSRDDRLAGVPYEQYF
DNA: TGTGCCACCAGCAGAGACGACAGACTAGCGGGAGTTCCCTACGAGCAGTACTTC

D: TRBD1
V: TRBV28
size: .
J: TRBJ1-5
CDR3: CASSLVDRGNQPQHF
DNA: TGTGCCAGCAGTTTAGTTGACAGGGGGAATCAGCCCCAGCATTTT

D: .
V: TRBV7-3
size: .
J: TRBJ1-2
CDR3: CASSPEGGDGYTF
DNA: TGTGCCAGCAGCCCCGAAGGGGGGGATGGCTACACCTTC

D: .
V: TRBV14
size: .
J: TRBJ1-5
CDR3: CASSHPGRSNQPQHF
DNA: TGTGCCAGCAGCCATCCGGGACGCAGCAATCAGCCCCAGCATTTT

D: TRBD1
V: TRBV19
size: .
J: TRBJ2-7
CDR3: CASSIGAGTGSYEQYF
DNA: TGTGCCAGTAGTATAGGAGCCGGGACAGGATCCTACGAGCAGTACTTC

D: TRBD2
V: TRBV30
size: .
J: TRBJ2-4
CDR3: CAWSPTSGSAKNIQYF
DNA: TGTGCCTGGAGTCCGACTAGCGGGAGTGCCAAAAACATTCAGTACTTC

D: TRBD1
V: TRBV18
size: .
J: TRBJ2-7
CDR3: CASSPLTGGGSEQYF
DNA: TGTGCCAGCTCACCACTGACAGGGGGGGGAAGCGAGCAGTACTTC

D: TRBD1
V: TRBV5-1
size: .
J: TRBJ1-2
CDR3: CASSSWDRGGYGYTF
DNA: TGCGCCAGCAGTTCGTGGGACAGGGGCGGCTATGGCTACACCTTC

D: .
V: TRBV4-1
size: .
J: TRBJ1-4
CDR3: CASTGGTAYHPTNEKLFF
DNA: TGCGCCAGCACCGGGGGGACTGCTTACCATCCAACTAATGAAAAACTGTTTTTT

D: .
V: TRBV7-9
size: .
J: TRBJ1-3
CDR3: CASSLHVSPGNTIYF
DNA: TGTGCCAGCAGCCTCCATGTCAGTCCCGGAAACACCATATATTTT

D: TRBD1
V: TRBV7-6
size: .
J: TRBJ1-6
CDR3: CASSPRTGGSYNSPLHF
DNA: TGTGCCAGCAGCCCCCGGACAGGGGGCTCCTATAATTCACCCCTCCACTTT

D: .
V: TRBV7-9
size: .
J: TRBJ2-1
CDR3: CASSFSIRGPEGYNEQFF
DNA: TGTGCCAGCAGCTTCTCCATCCGGGGCCCCGAAGGGTACAATGAGCAGTTCTTC

D: .
V: TRBV6-5
size: .
J: TRBJ2-5
CDR3: CASSYSAEQETQYF
DNA: TGTGCCAGCAGTTATTCGGCAGAACAAGAGACCCAGTACTTC

D: TRBD1
V: TRBV30
size: .
J: TRBJ1-2
CDR3: CAWSVLFGQGAPIYGYTF
DNA: TGTGCCTGGAGTGTACTCTTTGGACAGGGGGCTCCCATCTATGGCTACACCTTC

D: TRBD1
V: TRBV19
size: .
J: TRBJ2-3
CDR3: CAISDRVTDTQYF
DNA: TGTGCCATCTCGGACAGGGTTACAGATACGCAGTATTTT

D: .
V: TRBV28
size: .
J: TRBJ2-7
CDR3: CASSYRGSSYEQYF
DNA: TGTGCCAGCAGCTATCGCGGGTCCTCCTACGAGCAGTACTTC

D: .
V: TRBV30
size: .
J: TRBJ1-3
CDR3: CAWSRTGFSGNTIYF
DNA: TGTGCCTGGAGTCGAACTGGATTCTCTGGAAACACCATATATTTT

D: .
V: TRBV5-1
size: .
J: TRBJ2-3
CDR3: CASSTTRDFKADTQYF
DNA: TGCGCCAGCAGCACTACCCGGGACTTCAAGGCAGATACGCAGTATTTT

D: .
V: TRBV4-2
size: .
J: TRBJ2-7
CDR3: CASSQAGRYEQYF
DNA: TGTGCCAGCAGCCAAGCGGGAAGGTACGAGCAGTACTTC

D: TRBD2
V: TRBV9
size: .
J: TRBJ2-2
CDR3: CAITPGLDTGELFF
DNA: TGTGCCATTACTCCGGGACTAGACACCGGGGAGCTGTTTTTT

D: .
V: TRBV9
size: .
J: TRBJ2-7
CDR3: CASSVGARAGKDSYEQYF
DNA: TGTGCCAGCAGCGTAGGGGCGCGGGCAGGGAAGGACTCCTACGAGCAGTACTTC

D: .
V: TRBV5-6
size: .
J: TRBJ2-7
CDR3: CASRTGGRLYEQYF
DNA: TGTGCCAGCAGGACAGGCGGGAGACTCTACGAGCAGTACTTC

D: TRBD2
V: TRBV5-4
size: .
J: TRBJ2-1
CDR3: CASSLASGRFFEQFF
DNA: TGTGCCAGCAGCCTGGCGAGCGGGAGGTTTTTTGAGCAGTTCTTC

D: .
V: TRBV4-3
size: .
J: TRBJ2-3
CDR3: CASSQGRTFDTQYF
DNA: TGCGCCAGCAGCCAAGGACGGACCTTCGATACGCAGTATTTT

D: .
V: TRBV7-9
size: once
J: TRBJ1-5
CDR3: CASSLGSPGYSNQPQHF
DNA: TGTGCCAGCAGCTTAGGCAGCCCAGGGTATAGCAATCAGCCCCAGCATTTT

D: TRBD2
V: TRBV19
size: once
J: TRBJ2-1
CDR3: CASSLAGGPRGDEQFF
DNA: TGTGCCAGTAGCCTAGCGGGAGGCCCTAGGGGTGATGAGCAGTTCTTC

D: .
V: TRBV5-8
size: .
J: TRBJ1-1
CDR3: CASSLAGIDTEAFF
DNA: TGTGCCAGCAGCTTGGCAGGGATAGACACTGAAGCTTTCTTT

D: .
V: TRBV6-5
size: .
J: TRBJ2-7
CDR3: CARTYEQYF
DNA: TGTGCCCGGACCTACGAGCAGTACTTC

D: .
V: TRBV4-2
size: .
J: TRBJ2-5
CDR3: CASSPRDTLKETQYF
DNA: TGTGCCAGCAGCCCCCGGGACACCTTAAAAGAGACCCAGTACTTC

D: .
V: TRBV6-4
size: once
J: TRBJ2-7
CDR3: CASSPGSRYEQYF
DNA: TGTGCCAGCAGTCCCGGGAGTCGGTACGAGCAGTACTTC

D: .
V: TRBV19
size: .
J: TRBJ2-7
CDR3: CASSIRGEPYEQYF
DNA: TGTGCCAGTAGTATACGAGGTGAACCCTACGAGCAGTACTTC

D: TRBD1
V: TRBV28
size: .
J: TRBJ2-1
CDR3: CASSSWGQGANEQFF
DNA: TGTGCCAGCAGTTCCTGGGGACAGGGGGCAAATGAGCAGTTCTTC

D: TRBD2
V: TRBV4-3
size: .
J: TRBJ2-7
CDR3: CASSQDGTSGSYEQYF
DNA: TGCGCCAGCAGCCAAGATGGGACTAGCGGGAGCTACGAGCAGTACTTC

D: TRBD1
V: TRBV29-1
size: .
J: TRBJ2-2
CDR3: CSVSQPFQGENTGELFF
DNA: TGCAGCGTTTCCCAACCGTTTCAGGGGGAGAACACCGGGGAGCTGTTTTTT

D: .
V: TRBV5-1
size: .
J: TRBJ2-3
CDR3: CASSLVGASTDTQYF
DNA: TGCGCCAGCAGCTTGGTCGGAGCTAGCACAGATACGCAGTATTTT

D: .
V: TRBV9
size: .
J: TRBJ2-7
CDR3: CASSLTAEGETPEQYF
DNA: TGTGCCAGCAGCCTCACTGCGGAGGGTGAGACCCCCGAGCAGTACTTC

D: TRBD1
V: TRBV19
size: .
J: TRBJ1-2
CDR3: CASSLQGAENYGYTF
DNA: TGTGCCAGTAGTTTACAGGGGGCGGAAAACTATGGCTACACCTTC

D: TRBD1
V: TRBV11-2
size: .
J: TRBJ2-7
CDR3: CASSSLGQASYEQYF
DNA: TGTGCCAGCAGCTCCCTTGGACAGGCATCCTACGAGCAGTACTTC

D: TRBD2
V: TRBV29-1
size: .
J: TRBJ2-1
CDR3: CSVGASGRSSYNEQFF
DNA: TGCAGCGTTGGGGCTAGCGGGAGGAGCTCCTACAATGAGCAGTTCTTC

D: TRBD2
V: TRBV28
size: .
J: TRBJ2-1
CDR3: CASSGGLAPYNEQFF
DNA: TGTGCCAGCAGTGGGGGACTAGCCCCCTACAATGAGCAGTTCTTC

D: TRBD1
V: TRBV27
size: .
J: TRBJ2-7
CDR3: CASSLLRQGWPYEQYF
DNA: TGTGCCAGCAGTTTACTCAGACAGGGTTGGCCCTACGAGCAGTACTTC

D: .
V: TRBV28
size: .
J: TRBJ2-3
CDR3: CASNVLSGLRLDTQYF
DNA: TGTGCCAGCAATGTCCTGTCGGGGCTTCGCCTAGATACGCAGTATTTT

D: TRBD1
V: TRBV18
size: .
J: TRBJ2-1
CDR3: CASSPPRQGANEQFF
DNA: TGTGCCAGCTCACCACCCCGTCAGGGGGCAAATGAGCAGTTCTTC

D: TRBD1
V: TRBV5-1
size: once
J: TRBJ1-1
CDR3: CASSYPGTGRGEAFF
DNA: TGCGCCAGCAGCTACCCCGGGACAGGAAGGGGTGAAGCTTTCTTT